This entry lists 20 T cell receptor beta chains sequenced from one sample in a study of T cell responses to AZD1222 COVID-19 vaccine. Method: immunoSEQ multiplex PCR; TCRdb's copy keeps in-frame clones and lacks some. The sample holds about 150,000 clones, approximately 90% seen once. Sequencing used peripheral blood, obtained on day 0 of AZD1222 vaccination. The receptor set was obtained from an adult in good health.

The CDR3 here is CSVEVRGSRVGELFF. CDR3 DNA: TGCAGCGTTGAAGTTAGGGGGAGTAGGGTCGGGGAGCTGTTTTTT. This chain uses TRBV29-1 with TRBJ2-2; a possible D gene is TRBD1 (6 bases). Germline CDR1 and CDR2: SQVTM and ANQGSEA. This CDR3 has 15 residues. The germline V and J ends were trimmed by 1 base and 7 bases, with 16 bases remaining between them.

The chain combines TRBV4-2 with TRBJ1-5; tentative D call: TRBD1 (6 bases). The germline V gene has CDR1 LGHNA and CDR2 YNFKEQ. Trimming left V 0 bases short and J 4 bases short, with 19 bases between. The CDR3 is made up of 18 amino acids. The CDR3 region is CASSQDQGGFGGNQPQHF. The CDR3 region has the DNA TGTGCCAGCAGCCAAGATCAAGGGGGTTTTGGGGGGAATCAGCCCCAGCATTTT.

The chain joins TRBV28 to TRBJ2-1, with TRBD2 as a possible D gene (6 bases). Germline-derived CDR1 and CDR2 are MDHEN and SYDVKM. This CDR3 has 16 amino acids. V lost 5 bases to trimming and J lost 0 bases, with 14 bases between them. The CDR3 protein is CASSHDRESSYNEQFF. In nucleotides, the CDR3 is TGTGCCAGCAGTCACGACCGGGAGAGCTCCTACAATGAGCAGTTCTTC.

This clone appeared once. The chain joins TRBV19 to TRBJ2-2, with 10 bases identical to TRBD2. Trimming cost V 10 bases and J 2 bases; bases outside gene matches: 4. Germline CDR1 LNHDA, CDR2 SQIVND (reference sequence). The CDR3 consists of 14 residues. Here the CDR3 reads CATRTSGNTGELFF. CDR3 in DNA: TGTGCCACCCGGACTAGCGGCAACACCGGGGAGCTGTTTTTT.

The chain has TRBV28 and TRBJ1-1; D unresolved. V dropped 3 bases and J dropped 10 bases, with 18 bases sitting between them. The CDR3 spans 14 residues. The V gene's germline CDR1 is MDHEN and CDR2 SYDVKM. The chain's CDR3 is CASSFSEVALGAFF. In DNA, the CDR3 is TGTGCCAGCAGTTTCTCCGAGGTTGCTTTGGGAGCTTTCTTT.

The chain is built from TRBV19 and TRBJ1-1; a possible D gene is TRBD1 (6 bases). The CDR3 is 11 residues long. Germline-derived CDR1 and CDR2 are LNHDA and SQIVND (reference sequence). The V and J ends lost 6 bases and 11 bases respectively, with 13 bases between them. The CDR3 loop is CASRQGFPAFF. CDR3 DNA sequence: TGTGCCAGTAGGCAGGGGTTTCCGGCTTTCTTT.

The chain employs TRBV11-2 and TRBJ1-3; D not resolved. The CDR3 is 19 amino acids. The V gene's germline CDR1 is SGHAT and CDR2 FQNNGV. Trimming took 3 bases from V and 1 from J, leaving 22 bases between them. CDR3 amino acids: CASSFRPVNYDESGNTIYF. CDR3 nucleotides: TGTGCCAGCAGCTTCCGACCAGTGAATTACGACGAGTCTGGAAACACCATATATTTT.

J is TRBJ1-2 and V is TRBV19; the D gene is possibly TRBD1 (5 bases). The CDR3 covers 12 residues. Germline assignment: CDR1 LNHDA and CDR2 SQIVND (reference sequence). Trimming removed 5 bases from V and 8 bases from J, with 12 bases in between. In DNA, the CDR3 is TGTGCCAGTAGTCCTGGGACGTACGGCTACACCTTC. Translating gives CASSPGTYGYTF.

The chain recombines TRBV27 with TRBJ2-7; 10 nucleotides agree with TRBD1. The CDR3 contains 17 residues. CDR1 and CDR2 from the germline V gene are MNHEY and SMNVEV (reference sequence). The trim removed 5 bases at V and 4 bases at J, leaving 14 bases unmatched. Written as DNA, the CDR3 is TGTGCCAGCAGTCCCCTTGGGACAGGGGTCGTGGGGTACGAGCAGTACTTC. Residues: CASSPLGTGVVGYEQYF.

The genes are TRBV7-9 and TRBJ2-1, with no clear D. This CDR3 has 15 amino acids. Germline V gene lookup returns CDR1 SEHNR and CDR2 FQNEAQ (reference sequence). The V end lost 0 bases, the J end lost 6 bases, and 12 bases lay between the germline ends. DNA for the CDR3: TGTGCCAGCAGCTTAGCATGGGCAGTAAGCAATGAGCAGTTCTTC. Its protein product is CASSLAWAVSNEQFF.

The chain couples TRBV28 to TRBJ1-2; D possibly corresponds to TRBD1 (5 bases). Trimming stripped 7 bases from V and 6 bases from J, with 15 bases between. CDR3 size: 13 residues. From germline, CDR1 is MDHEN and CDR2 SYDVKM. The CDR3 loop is CASTPGREDGYTF. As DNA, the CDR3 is TGTGCCAGCACTCCAGGCAGGGAGGATGGCTACACCTTC.

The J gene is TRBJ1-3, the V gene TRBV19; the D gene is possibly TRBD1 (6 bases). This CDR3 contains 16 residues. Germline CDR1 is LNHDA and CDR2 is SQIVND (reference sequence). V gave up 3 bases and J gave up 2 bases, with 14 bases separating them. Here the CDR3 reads CASSMLPGAAGNTIYF. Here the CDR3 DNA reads TGTGCCAGTAGTATGCTTCCGGGGGCAGCTGGAAACACCATATATTTT.

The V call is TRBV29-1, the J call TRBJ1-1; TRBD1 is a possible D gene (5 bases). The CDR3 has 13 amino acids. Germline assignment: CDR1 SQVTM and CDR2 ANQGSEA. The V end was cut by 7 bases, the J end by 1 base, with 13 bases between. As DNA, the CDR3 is TGCAGCGGCCTAACAGGCCCGAACACTGAAGCTTTCTTT. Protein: CSGLTGPNTEAFF.

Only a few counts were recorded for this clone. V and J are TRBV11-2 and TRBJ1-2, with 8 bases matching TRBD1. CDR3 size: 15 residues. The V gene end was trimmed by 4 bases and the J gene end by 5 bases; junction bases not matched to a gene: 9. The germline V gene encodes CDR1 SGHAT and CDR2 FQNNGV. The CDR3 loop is CASSYQQGVGYGYTF. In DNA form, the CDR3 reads TGTGCCAGCAGCTACCAACAGGGGGTGGGGTATGGCTACACCTTC.

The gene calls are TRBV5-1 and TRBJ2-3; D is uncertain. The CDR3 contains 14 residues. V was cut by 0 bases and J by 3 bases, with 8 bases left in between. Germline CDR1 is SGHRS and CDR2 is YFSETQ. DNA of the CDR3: TGCGCCAGCAGCTTGGCTAGAGTTACAGATACGCAGTATTTT. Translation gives CASSLARVTDTQYF.

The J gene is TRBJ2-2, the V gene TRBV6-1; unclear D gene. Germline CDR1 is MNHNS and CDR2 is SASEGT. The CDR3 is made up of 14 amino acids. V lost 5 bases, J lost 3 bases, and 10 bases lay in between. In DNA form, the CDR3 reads TGTGCCAGCAGTTATATGACCGACACCGGGGAGCTGTTTTTT. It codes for CASSYMTDTGELFF.

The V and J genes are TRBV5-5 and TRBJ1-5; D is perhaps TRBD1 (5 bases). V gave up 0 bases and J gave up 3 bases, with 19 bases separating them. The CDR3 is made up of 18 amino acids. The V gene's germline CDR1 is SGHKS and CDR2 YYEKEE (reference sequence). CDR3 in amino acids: CASSLERGGAGNNQPQHF. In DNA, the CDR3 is TGTGCCAGCAGCTTGGAACGTGGGGGAGCAGGGAACAATCAGCCCCAGCATTTT.

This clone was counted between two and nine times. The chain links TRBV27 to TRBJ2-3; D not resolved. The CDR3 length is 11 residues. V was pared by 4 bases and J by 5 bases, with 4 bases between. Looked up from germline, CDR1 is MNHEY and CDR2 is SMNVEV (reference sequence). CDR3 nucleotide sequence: TGTGCCAGCAGTTCCCAAGATACGCAGTATTTT. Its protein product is CASSSQDTQYF.

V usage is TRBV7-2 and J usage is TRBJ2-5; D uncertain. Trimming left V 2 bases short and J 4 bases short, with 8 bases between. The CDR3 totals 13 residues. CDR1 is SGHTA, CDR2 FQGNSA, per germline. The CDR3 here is CASSLRLLETQYF. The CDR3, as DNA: TGTGCCAGCAGCTTAAGGCTCCTAGAGACCCAGTACTTC. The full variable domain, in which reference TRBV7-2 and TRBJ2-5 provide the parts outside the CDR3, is GAGVSQSPSNKVTEKGKDVELRCDPISGHTALYWYRQSLGQGLEFLIYFQGNSAPDKSGLPSDRFSAERTGGSVSTLTIQRTQQEDSAVYLCASSLRLLETQYFGPGTRLLVL.

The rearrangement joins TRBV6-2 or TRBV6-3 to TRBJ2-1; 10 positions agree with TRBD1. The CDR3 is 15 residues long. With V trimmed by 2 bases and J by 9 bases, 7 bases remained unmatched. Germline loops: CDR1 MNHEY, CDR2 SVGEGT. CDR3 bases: TGTGCCAGCAGTTACCCCGGGACAGGGGTGGGTGAGCAGTTCTTC. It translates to CASSYPGTGVGEQFF.